Sequencing of this T cell receptor (beta chain) was carried out in a study of blood T cells in healthy people across ages. Study in general: Template switching recovered approximately one barcoded beta molecule for every two T cells.

Through a sample-barcoded 5' primer and a J-beta primer mix, a second PCR was run for roughly 6 to 12 cycles. Every sample produced at least 2.5 million CDR3-containing paired-end reads. MiXCR was run by TCRdb on the 5' RACE reads, yielding one entry per CDR3 protein. The sample includes about 2 million distinct CDR3 sequences, 40% to 55% of them seen just once. V was pared by 6 bases and J by 10 bases, with 8 bases of the junction left unmatched. Germline CDR1 reads MNHNY; CDR2 reads SVGAGI (reference sequence). The CDR3 loop spans 13 amino acids. Points from the study as a whole: Across the age range, TCR beta diversity per million T cells fell in a roughly linear way.

Note on this clonotype: Its antigen is still unknown.

Those donating, healthy Caucasian individuals from Russia, were aged 6 to 90. The sample consisted of blood. This clonotype originated in a middle-aged woman in good health. This chain joins TRBV6-6 and TRBJ2-1; TRBD1 matches 8 bases. The CDR3 sequence: CASRRGQAGEQFF. As DNA, the CDR3 is TGTGCCAGCAGACGGGGACAGGCAGGCGAGCAGTTCTTC.